Shown below are 23 T cell receptor beta chains from a single sample sequenced in a study of blood T cell repertoires in COVID-19. Assay used: immunoSEQ multiplex PCR; TCRdb lists only in-frame clones, some missing. This sample has some 400,000 clones, with about 90% found just once. Sequencing was done on a sample of peripheral blood. The receptors here all came from a woman in her 30s with COVID-19, enrolled during active disease.

The rearrangement joins TRBV24-1 to TRBJ2-5, with TRBD2 matching 8 bases. CDR3 length equals 16 residues. V shed 4 bases, J shed 5 bases, and the junction held 11 bases outside the gene matches. CDR1 and CDR2 from the germline V gene are KGHDR and SFDVKD. CDR3 DNA: TGTGCCACCAGTGACCCGGGACTAGGAGGGTCGGAGACCCAGTACTTC. Translating it yields CATSDPGLGGSETQYF.

The chain couples TRBV29-1 to TRBJ2-3; 8 bases align to TRBD2. The V gene's germline CDR1 is SQVTM and CDR2 ANQGSEA. The CDR3 is made up of 16 amino acids. The junction had 8 bases not matched to a gene; V was cut back by 1 base and J by 2 bases. CDR3 nucleotide sequence: TGCAGCGTTGAAGGTCCAGCGGGAGAGAACACAGATACGCAGTATTTT. Residues: CSVEGPAGENTDTQYF.

The chain has TRBV18 and TRBJ2-2; 9 bases match TRBD2. Germline V gene lookup returns CDR1 KGHSH and CDR2 LQKENI. CDR3 size: 15 residues. With V trimmed by 4 bases and J by 2 bases, 2 bases remained unmatched. The CDR3 is CASSLSGSNTGELFF. Written as DNA, the CDR3 is TGTGCCAGCTCACTTAGCGGGAGCAACACCGGGGAGCTGTTTTTT.

The chain is built from TRBV13 and TRBJ2-2, with 14 bases identical to TRBD2. This CDR3 contains 18 residues. CDR1 and CDR2 (germline): PRHDT, FYEKMQ (reference sequence). Trimming took 0 bases from V and 5 from J; bases not matched to a gene: 5. The CDR3 coding sequence is TGTGCCAGCAGCTTAGGGGGGACTAGCGGGAGATTTACCGGGGAGCTGTTTTTT. This gives the protein CASSLGGTSGRFTGELFF.

In this sample, this clone turned up a few times. The genes are TRBV10-3 and TRBJ1-3; tentative D call: TRBD1 (5 bases). Trimming cost V 10 bases and J 1 base, with 14 bases left between them. In germline, CDR1 is ENHRY, CDR2 SYGVKD. CDR3 length: 14 amino acids. The CDR3 loop is CATTQDISGNTIYF. CDR3 nucleotides: TGTGCCACCACGCAGGACATATCTGGAAACACCATATATTTT.

The rearrangement joins TRBV5-8 to TRBJ2-5; 8 bases are a match to TRBD2. The germline V gene encodes CDR1 SGHTS and CDR2 YDEGEE. With 4 bases clipped from V and 1 base from J, the junction kept 12 bases outside the gene matches. The length of the CDR3 is 17 residues. The CDR3 DNA reads TGTGCCAGCAGCCCATTAAGTAGCGGGACCTTCCAAGAGACCCAGTACTTC. Encoded protein: CASSPLSSGTFQETQYF.

CDR3 sequence reads: CASSVPSGRNTGELFF. The CDR3, as DNA: TGTGCCAGCAGCGTACCTAGCGGGAGGAACACCGGGGAGCTGTTTTTT. V is TRBV5-4 and J is TRBJ2-2; 10 nucleotides agree with TRBD2. The CDR3 length is 16 residues. Germline CDR1 is SGHNT and CDR2 is YYREEE (reference sequence). V was clipped by 4 bases and J by 1 base; unmatched bases: 4.

The chain uses TRBV7-8 and TRBJ2-1, with 8 bases fitting TRBD1. The germline V gene has CDR1 SGHVS and CDR2 FQNEAQ. The CDR3 is 16 residues long. The V gene end was trimmed by 1 base and the J gene end by 3 bases; junction bases not matched to a gene: 5. Here the CDR3 DNA reads TGTGCCAGCAGCTTAGAGGGCAGGGGGCTCTACAATGAGCAGTTCTTC. This encodes CASSLEGRGLYNEQFF.

V gene TRBV21-1 combines with J gene TRBJ1-1; the table's TRBD1 call for D was not verified on the DNA. TRBV21-1 is designated a pseudogene. The CDR3 has 11 residues. CDR3 sequence (DNA): TGTGCCAGCATCACAGGGTTCACCCTTAATTTT. Protein: CASITGFTLNF.

The chain is built from TRBV27 and TRBJ2-7; D unclear. V was pared by 1 base and J by 1 base, with 8 bases between. Germline-derived CDR1 and CDR2 are MNHEY and SMNVEV (reference sequence). The CDR3 is 14 amino acids. The CDR3 DNA follows: TGTGCCAGCAGTTTATACGCAGGATCCTACGAGCAGTACTTC. Encoded protein: CASSLYAGSYEQYF.

The rearrangement joins TRBV4-3 to TRBJ2-3; D perhaps matches TRBD2 (5 bases). Trimming took 3 bases from V and 5 from J, leaving 12 bases between them. The length of the CDR3 is 14 residues. Per the germline V gene, CDR1 is LGHNA and CDR2 is YSLEER. The CDR3 here is CASSQMAGGDTQYF. The CDR3 region has the DNA TGCGCCAGCAGCCAGATGGCAGGAGGAGATACGCAGTATTTT.

The count of this clone is one. The rearrangement joins TRBV6-5 to TRBJ2-7, with a possible D match to TRBD1 (6 bases). Germline assignment: CDR1 MNHEY and CDR2 SVGAGI. Trimming removed 2 bases from V and 0 bases from J, with 14 bases in between. This CDR3 region has 16 residues. The CDR3: CASSYRYRASSYEQYF. The DNA of the CDR3 is TGTGCCAGCAGTTACCGGTACAGGGCAAGCTCCTACGAGCAGTACTTC.

Details on this clone: The same CDR3 can be traced to other DNA sequences in this sample. The chain uses TRBV28 and TRBJ2-5; 7 bases fit TRBD1. V shed 5 bases, J shed 2 bases, and the junction held 2 bases outside the gene matches. In germline, CDR1 is MDHEN, CDR2 SYDVKM. The CDR3 runs 13 residues. The CDR3 DNA reads TGTGCCAGCAGTCCAGGGGGACAAGAGACCCAGTACTTC. Residues: CASSPGGQETQYF. Full variable domain (outside the CDR3, taken from reference TRBV28 and TRBJ2-5): DVKVTQSSRYLVKRTGEKVFLECVQDMDHENMFWYRQDPGLGLRLIYFSYDVKMKEKGDIPEGYSVSREKKERFSLILESASTNQTSMYLCASSPGGQETQYFGPGTRLLVL.

This rearrangement joins TRBV29-1 to TRBJ2-7; a possible D gene is TRBD2 (6 bases). The CDR3 sequence is 13 residues long. Germline assignment: CDR1 SQVTM and CDR2 ANQGSEA. V shed 4 bases and J shed 6 bases, with 16 bases lying between them. In nucleotides, the CDR3 is TGCAGCGTTGGTCGAGGGGCCGGGGGCGAGCAGTACTTC. Translating gives CSVGRGAGGEQYF.

The chain joins TRBV7-2 to TRBJ1-6; 10 bases are a match to TRBD1. CDR1 is SGHTA and CDR2 is FQGNSA in the germline V gene. V gave up 6 bases and J gave up 10 bases; unmatched junction bases: 9. This CDR3 has 15 residues. CDR3 in amino acids: CASSQTGGAGSPLHF. CDR3 nucleotides: TGTGCCAGCAGTCAGACAGGGGGCGCAGGGTCACCCCTCCACTTT.

The J gene is TRBJ2-3, the V gene TRBV11-2, with TRBD2 identical over 10 bases. CDR3 length: 16 amino acids. Trimming removed 5 bases from V and 2 bases from J; junction bases left unmatched: 7. The germline gives CDR1 SGHAT, CDR2 FQNNGV. CDR3 sequence: CASSVSGRGSTDTQYF. In nucleotides, the CDR3 is TGTGCCAGCAGCGTCAGCGGGAGGGGGTCCACAGATACGCAGTATTTT. Looking up the rest from reference TRBV11-2 and TRBJ2-3 gives the full variable domain: EAGVAQSPRYKIIEKRQSVAFWCNPISGHATLYWYQQILGQGPKLLIQFQNNGVVDDSQLPKDRFSAERLKGVDSTLKIQPAKLEDSAVYLCASSVSGRGSTDTQYFGPGTRLTVL.

V and J are TRBV6-6 and TRBJ2-7; D is possibly TRBD2 (6 bases). The CDR3 spans 14 residues. Germline V gene lookup returns CDR1 MNHNY and CDR2 SVGAGI (reference sequence). Trimming stripped 0 bases from V and 0 bases from J, with 6 bases between. DNA for the CDR3: TGTGCCAGCAGTTACTCGGACTACTCCTACGAGCAGTACTTC. Translating it yields CASSYSDYSYEQYF.

This chain links TRBV2 with TRBJ2-1; 8 bases match TRBD2. The V gene's germline CDR1 is SNHLY and CDR2 FYNNEI. J lost 4 bases, V lost 5 bases, and 4 bases had no gene match. The CDR3 has 14 residues. The CDR3 sequence: CASSLGLGYNEQFF. In DNA form, the CDR3 reads TGTGCCAGCAGTTTGGGACTAGGGTACAATGAGCAGTTCTTC.

The chain is built from TRBV11-3 and TRBJ2-1; 8 nucleotides align to TRBD1. The V segment lost 1 base and the J segment 10 bases; nucleotides outside the gene matches: 3. From germline, CDR1 is SGHNT and CDR2 YENEEA. This CDR3 contains 13 residues. CDR3 nucleotides: TGTGCCAGCAGCTTAGGGACAGGGCAGGAGCAGTTCTTC. This sequence encodes CASSLGTGQEQFF.

This clone has a single count. The rearrangement joins TRBV4-3 to TRBJ2-2; D remains unclear. V was trimmed by 2 bases and J by 13 bases, leaving 17 bases between them. Germline CDR1 LGHNA, CDR2 YSLEER. This CDR3 is 14 amino acids long. CDR3 DNA sequence: TGCGCCAGCAGCCAAAGCCCCGGAGCCCTTCGGCTGTTTTTT. As protein: CASSQSPGALRLFF.

The genes are TRBV28 and TRBJ2-7; 12 bases line up with TRBD2. Looked up from germline, CDR1 is MDHEN and CDR2 is SYDVKM. The CDR3 extends over 15 amino acids. V lost 6 bases and J lost 4; bases outside the gene matches: 7. CDR3 amino acids: CASRPSGRAPYEQYF. The CDR3 bases are TGTGCCAGCAGACCTAGCGGGAGGGCCCCTTACGAGCAGTACTTC.

This clone was recorded once. The chain couples TRBV30 to TRBJ2-4; D is unresolved. V gave up 0 bases and J gave up 12 bases, with 12 bases separating them. This CDR3 contains 12 residues. The germline gives CDR1 GTSNPN, CDR2 SVGIG (reference sequence). In DNA, the CDR3 is TGTGCCTGGAGTGTACCATCGGAGACTCAGTACTTC. Translated: CAWSVPSETQYF.

This chain uses TRBV5-1 with TRBJ1-6, with D perhaps matching TRBD1 (5 bases). This CDR3 comprises 14 residues. Trimming took off 2 bases at V and 7 bases at J, with 10 bases between the two ends. The germline V gene encodes CDR1 SGHRS and CDR2 YFSETQ. The CDR3 reads CASSFDRYNSPLHF. The DNA of the CDR3 is TGCGCCAGCAGCTTTGACAGATACAATTCACCCCTCCACTTT.